The clone carrying this T cell receptor (beta chain) was observed many times. What it recognizes is unknown. The data stem from a study of Graves' ophthalmopathy and Graves' hyperthyroidism. Included hyperthyroidism patients were aged 18 to 65 and newly diagnosed (under 2 months' duration). The sequenced template was RNA, covering the TCR beta CDR3 region. First-round RT-PCR used HTBI primers; second-round multiplex PCR followed. Via MiXCR, TCRdb re-called the multiplex PCR reads, giving one row per CDR3 protein. The top ten hold roughly 2.6% of the sample, which has some 360,000 distinct CDR3 sequences, about 17% seen once. Study outcomes and limitations: A majority of expanded thyroid clonotypes exceeding 0.001 frequency were likewise present in blood. The model forecast ophthalmopathy progression, reaching roughly 71% sensitivity and about 72% specificity.

The sequence came from an adult woman with stable Graves' hyperthyroidism. The sequencing sample was made of peripheral blood.

CDR3 residues: CASNPYGAGAYEQYF. Here the CDR3 DNA reads TGTGCCAGCAACCCCTACGGAGCGGGAGCCTACGAGCAGTACTTC. The chain links TRBV7-9 to TRBJ2-7, with 8 nucleotides matching TRBD2. This CDR3 spans 15 amino acids. Germline V gene lookup returns CDR1 SEHNR and CDR2 FQNEAQ (reference sequence). The V and J ends lost 7 bases and 2 bases, in that order; junction bases with no gene match: 10.